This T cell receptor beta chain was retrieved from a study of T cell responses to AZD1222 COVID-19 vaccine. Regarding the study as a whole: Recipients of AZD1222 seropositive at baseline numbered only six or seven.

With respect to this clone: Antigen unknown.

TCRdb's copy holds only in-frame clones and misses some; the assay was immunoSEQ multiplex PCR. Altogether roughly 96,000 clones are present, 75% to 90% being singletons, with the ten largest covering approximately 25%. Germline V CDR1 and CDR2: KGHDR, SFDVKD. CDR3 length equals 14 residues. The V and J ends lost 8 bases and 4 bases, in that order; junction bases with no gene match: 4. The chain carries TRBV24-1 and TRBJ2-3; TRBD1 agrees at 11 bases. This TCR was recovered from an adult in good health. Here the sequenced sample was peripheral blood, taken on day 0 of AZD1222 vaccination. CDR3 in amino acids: CATKGTGGPDTQYF. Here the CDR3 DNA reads TGTGCCACCAAGGGGACAGGGGGTCCAGATACGCAGTATTTT.